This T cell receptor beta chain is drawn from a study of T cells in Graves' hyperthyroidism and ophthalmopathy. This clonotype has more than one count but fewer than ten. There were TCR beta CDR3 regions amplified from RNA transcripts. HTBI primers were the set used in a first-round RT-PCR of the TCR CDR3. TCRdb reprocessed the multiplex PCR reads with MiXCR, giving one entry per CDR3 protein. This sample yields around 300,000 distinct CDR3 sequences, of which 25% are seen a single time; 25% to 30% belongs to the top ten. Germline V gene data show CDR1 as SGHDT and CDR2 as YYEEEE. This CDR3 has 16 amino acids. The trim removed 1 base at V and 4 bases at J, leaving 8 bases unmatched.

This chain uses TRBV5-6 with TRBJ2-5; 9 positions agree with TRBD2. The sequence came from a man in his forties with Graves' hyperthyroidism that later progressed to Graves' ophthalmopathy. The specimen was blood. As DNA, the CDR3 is TGTGCCAGCAGCTTGTGGGCTGCGGGGGGGCGAGAGACCCAGTACTTC. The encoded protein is CASSLWAAGGRETQYF.